The present entry profiles one T cell receptor beta chain with its context. Its specificity is not known. This sample was taken from a study of shared clonotypes between healthy human individuals. General study findings and limits: Limited genetic and exposure-history diversity came from having few donors. Sharing across four donors was highest in naive CD4 (roughly 5%) and lowest in memory CD8 (about 0.4%). Relative to clonotypes present in all four donors, those not shared had lower generation probabilities.

CD45RO-negative CD8 cells positively selected for CCR7 made up the naive population, which excluded terminally differentiated effector memory CD45RA+ cells. This CDR3 spans 14 amino acids. Per germline, CDR1 MDHEN and CDR2 SYDVKM. V gave up 6 bases and J gave up 0 bases, with 10 bases separating them. A deep-level run was used for the assay. This table comes from immunoSEQ multiplex PCR, and its TCRdb copy is limited to in-frame clones, with some not included. The sample has about 2.2 million clones, 93% seen once. The TCR comes from a man between 18 and 29 years old in good health. Some clones in this sample may be carry-over from other donors' samples. The V and J genes are TRBV28 and TRBJ2-3; D is uncertain. The specimen sequenced was naive CD8+ T cells from PBMCs. CDR3 bases: TGTGCCAGCAGATTGAGCGCTAGCACAGATACGCAGTATTTT. Translating it yields CASRLSASTDTQYF.